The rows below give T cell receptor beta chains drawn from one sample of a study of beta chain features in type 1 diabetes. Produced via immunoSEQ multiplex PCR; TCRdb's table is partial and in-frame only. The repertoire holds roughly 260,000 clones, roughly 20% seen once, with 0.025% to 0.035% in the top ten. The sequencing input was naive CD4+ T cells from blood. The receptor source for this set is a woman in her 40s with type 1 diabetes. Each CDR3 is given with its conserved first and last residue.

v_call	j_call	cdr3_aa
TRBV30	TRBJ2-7	CAWGIAGGGYEQYF
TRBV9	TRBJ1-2	CASSAREAGYTF
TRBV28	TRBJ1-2	CASSPGTLGGYGYTF
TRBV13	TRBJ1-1	CASSPRRDRGRETEAFF
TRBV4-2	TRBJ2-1	CASSQDRRGLARNEQFF
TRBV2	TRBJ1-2	CASSELGSYGYTF
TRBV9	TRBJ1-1	CASSVGQGWMNTEAFF
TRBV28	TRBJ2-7	CASSLRQGNEQYF
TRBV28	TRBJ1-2	CASSPGQHYGYTF
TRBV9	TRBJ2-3	CASSVPAGATDTQYF
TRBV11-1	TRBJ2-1	CASSLGRSYNEQFF
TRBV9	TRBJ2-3	CASSAYRLSGGAHTDTQYF
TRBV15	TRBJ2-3	CATSRDGASRVDTQYF
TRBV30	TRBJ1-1	CAWSVLRGTEAFF
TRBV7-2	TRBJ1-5	CASSLTGSNQPQHF
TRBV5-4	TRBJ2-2	CASSLGGQFTGELFF
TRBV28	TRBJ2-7	CASSSPWRGAYEQYF
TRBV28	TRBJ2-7	CASRPPGQGSYEQYF
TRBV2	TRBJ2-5	CASSEDGRGKETQYF
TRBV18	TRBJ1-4	CASSLFGTDNEKLFF
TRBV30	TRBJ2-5	CAWSVSGAETQYF
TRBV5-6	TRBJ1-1	CASSLGAVNTEAFF
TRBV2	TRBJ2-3	CASNRQTSTDTQYF
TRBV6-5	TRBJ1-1	CASSPTGMNTEAFF
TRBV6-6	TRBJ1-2	CASSSTGTVGYTF
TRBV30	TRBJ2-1	CAWTSGRADEQFF
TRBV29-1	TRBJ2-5	CSVEREGGTQYF
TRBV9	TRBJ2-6	CASSVDPQGAGANVLTF
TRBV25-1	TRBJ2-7	CASSAQGAVEQYF
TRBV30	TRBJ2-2	CAWSVRQIQTGELFF
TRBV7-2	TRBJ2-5	CASSLDRQETQYF
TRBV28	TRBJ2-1	CASSLRQLDSFF
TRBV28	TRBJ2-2	CASVGWGTTGELFF
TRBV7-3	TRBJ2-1	CASSPTSGRREQFF
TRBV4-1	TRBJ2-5	CASSQDTAGGTQETQYF
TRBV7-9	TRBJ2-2	CASSTGASGGAYEELFF
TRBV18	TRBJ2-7	CASSPPHTGGRNYEQYF